The rows below give T cell receptor beta chains drawn from one sample of a study of T cell changes during pregnancy in multiple sclerosis. Measured with immunoSEQ multiplex PCR; TCRdb has only the in-frame clones, and not every one. The table lists 75,000 to 95,000 clones, approximately 92% of them singletons, with more than 2% in the top ten. The sequences come from peripheral blood, collected after pregnancy. Source of these receptors: a female donor with multiple sclerosis, enrolled in a pregnancy study. Both conserved end residues are part of each CDR3. A D gene is named only where the DNA matches it firmly. Only some rows state a clone size, as once, few, many or a class for expanded clones.

j_call clone_size d_call v_call cdr3_aa cdr3_nt
TRBJ2-4 . TRBD1 TRBV5-1 CASSAGQGTIQYF TGCGCCAGCAGCGCGGGACAGGGGACCATTCAGTACTTC
TRBJ2-1 . TRBD1 TRBV5-6 CASSFLGTGSYNEQFF TGTGCCAGCAGCTTCCTTGGGACAGGGAGCTACAATGAGCAGTTCTTC
TRBJ2-3 . TRBD2 TRBV9 CASSPRLAGGQRSTDTQYF TGTGCCAGCAGCCCGCGACTAGCGGGGGGCCAACGCAGCACAGATACGCAGTATTTT
TRBJ2-7 . TRBD1 TRBV9 CASSVEGQGVHEQYF TGTGCCAGCAGCGTAGAGGGACAGGGTGTCCACGAGCAGTACTTC
TRBJ1-5 . . TRBV28 CASRGGSNQPQHF TGTGCCAGCAGAGGAGGGAGCAATCAGCCCCAGCATTTT
TRBJ1-4 . . TRBV7-9 CASQGLEEKLFF TGTGCCAGTCAGGGCTTGGAGGAAAAACTGTTTTTT
TRBJ2-3 . . TRBV7-9 CASSLFVAADTQYF TGTGCCAGCAGCTTATTCGTAGCCGCAGATACGCAGTATTTT
TRBJ1-3 . TRBD1 TRBV28 CASSPPSQGVPGNTIYF TGTGCCAGCAGCCCCCCATCGCAGGGGGTCCCTGGAAACACCATATATTTT
TRBJ1-1 . . TRBV5-4 CASSFSVVNTEAFF TGTGCCAGCAGCTTCTCGGTAGTGAACACTGAAGCTTTCTTT
TRBJ2-3 . . TRBV6-5 CASSYSQNTDTQYF TGTGCCAGCAGTTACAGTCAGAACACAGATACGCAGTATTTT
TRBJ2-3 . . TRBV9 CASSVGVRSTDTQYF TGTGCCAGCAGCGTAGGTGTGCGCAGCACAGATACGCAGTATTTT
TRBJ2-3 . TRBD2 TRBV11-2 CASSFYSGTTDTQYF TGTGCCAGCAGCTTTTATAGCGGGACCACAGATACGCAGTATTTT
TRBJ2-1 . TRBD2 TRBV5-8 CASSPVSSSGPYNEQFF TGTGCCAGCAGCCCCGTTTCGTCTAGCGGGCCTTACAATGAGCAGTTCTTC
TRBJ1-1 . TRBD1 TRBV6-5 CASSFGQGALGTEAFF TGTGCCAGCAGTTTTGGACAGGGGGCGTTGGGCACTGAAGCTTTCTTT
TRBJ2-7 . TRBD1 TRBV27 CADTNPGQGYEQYF TGTGCCGATACGAACCCGGGACAGGGGTACGAGCAGTACTTC
TRBJ2-7 . . TRBV18 CASSPPLTWGPYEQYF TGTGCCAGCTCACCACCGTTGACTTGGGGGCCCTACGAGCAGTACTTC
TRBJ1-5 . TRBD1 TRBV10-3 CAIRDRGNNQPQHF TGTGCCATACGGGACAGGGGAAACAATCAGCCCCAGCATTTT
TRBJ2-7 . . TRBV6-5 CASRRAGEVSEQYF TGTGCCAGCAGGCGTGCTGGGGAGGTCTCCGAGCAGTACTTC
TRBJ2-5 . . TRBV9 CASSVATGVIETQYF TGTGCCAGCAGCGTAGCTACCGGGGTTATAGAGACCCAGTACTTC
TRBJ2-7 once TRBD2 TRBV5-1 CASSLTSGVYEQYF TGCGCCAGCAGCTTGACTAGCGGGGTCTACGAGCAGTACTTC
TRBJ1-6 . . TRBV12-5 CASGFWLAGQNYNSPLHF TGTGCTAGTGGTTTCTGGCTGGCCGGACAGAACTATAATTCACCCCTCCACTTT
TRBJ1-1 . . TRBV5-5 CASSLMRGNRPEAFF TGTGCCAGCAGCTTGATGAGGGGGAACAGGCCTGAAGCTTTCTTT
TRBJ2-7 . . TRBV11-2 CASSPRNSGEGQYF TGTGCCAGCAGCCCACGGAACTCGGGCGAGGGGCAGTACTTC
TRBJ2-5 . . TRBV6-6 CASSYLFAGEETQYF TGTGCCAGCAGTTACTTATTCGCAGGGGAAGAGACCCAGTACTTC
TRBJ1-3 . TRBD1 TRBV7-9 CASSPPTGGSGNTIYF TGTGCCAGCAGCCCGCCGACAGGGGGCTCTGGAAACACCATATATTTT
TRBJ1-5 . . TRBV10-1 CASSGDLNQPQHF TGCGCCAGCAGTGGAGACTTGAATCAGCCCCAGCATTTT
TRBJ2-7 . TRBD2 TRBV11-2 CASSLEAGSRWGGYEQYF TGTGCCAGCAGCTTAGAGGCGGGGAGTCGCTGGGGGGGCTACGAGCAGTACTTC
TRBJ1-2 . . TRBV9 CASSTRRRDGYTF TGTGCCAGCAGCACGCGAAGGCGGGATGGCTACACCTTC
TRBJ2-7 . TRBD2 TRBV7-2 CASSRGTSGITYEQYF TGTGCCAGCAGCCGCGGGACTAGCGGGATAACCTACGAGCAGTACTTC
TRBJ2-5 . TRBD2 TRBV5-1 CASSSTTSGRETQYF TGCGCCAGCAGCTCCACAACTAGCGGGAGAGAGACCCAGTACTTC
TRBJ2-7 . . TRBV12-5 CASGSRQSSYEQYF TGTGCTAGTGGTTCGAGACAGAGCTCCTACGAGCAGTACTTC
TRBJ2-7 once TRBD1 TRBV30 CAWTLTRTGAPYEQYF TGTGCCTGGACCTTAACCCGGACAGGAGCCCCCTACGAGCAGTACTTC